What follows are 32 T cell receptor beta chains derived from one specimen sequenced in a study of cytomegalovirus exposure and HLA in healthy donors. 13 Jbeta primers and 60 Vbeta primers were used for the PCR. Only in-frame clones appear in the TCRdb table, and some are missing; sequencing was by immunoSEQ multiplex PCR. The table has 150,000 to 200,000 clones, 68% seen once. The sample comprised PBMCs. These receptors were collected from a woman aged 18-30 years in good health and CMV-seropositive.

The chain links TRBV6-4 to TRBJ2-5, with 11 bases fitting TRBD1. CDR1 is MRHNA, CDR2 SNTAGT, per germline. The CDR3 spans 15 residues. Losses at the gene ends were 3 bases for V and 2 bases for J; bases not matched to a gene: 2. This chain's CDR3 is CASSEGQGGQETQYF. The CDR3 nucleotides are TGTGCCAGCAGTGAGGGACAGGGGGGACAAGAGACCCAGTACTTC.

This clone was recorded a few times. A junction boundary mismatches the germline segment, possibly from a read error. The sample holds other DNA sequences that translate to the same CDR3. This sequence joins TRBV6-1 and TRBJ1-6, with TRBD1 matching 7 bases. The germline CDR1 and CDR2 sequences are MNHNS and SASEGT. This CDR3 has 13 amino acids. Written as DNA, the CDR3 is TGTGCCAGCACTGGACAGGAAAATTCCCCCCTCCACTTT. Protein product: CASTGQENSPLHF.

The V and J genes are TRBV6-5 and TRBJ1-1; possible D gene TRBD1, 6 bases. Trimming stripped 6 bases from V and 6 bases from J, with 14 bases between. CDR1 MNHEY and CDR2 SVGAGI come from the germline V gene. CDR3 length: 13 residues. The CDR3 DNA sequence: TGTGCCAGCAGGCCCTACAGGGACGCTGAAGCTTTCTTT. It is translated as CASRPYRDAEAFF.

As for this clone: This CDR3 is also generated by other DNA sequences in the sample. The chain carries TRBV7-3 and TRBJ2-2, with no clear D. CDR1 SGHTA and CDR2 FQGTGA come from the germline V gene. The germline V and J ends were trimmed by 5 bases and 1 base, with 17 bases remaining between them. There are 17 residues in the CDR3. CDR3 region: CASSPTRGRLNTGELFF. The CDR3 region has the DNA TGTGCCAGCAGCCCAACTCGTGGCAGGCTGAACACCGGGGAGCTGTTTTTT.

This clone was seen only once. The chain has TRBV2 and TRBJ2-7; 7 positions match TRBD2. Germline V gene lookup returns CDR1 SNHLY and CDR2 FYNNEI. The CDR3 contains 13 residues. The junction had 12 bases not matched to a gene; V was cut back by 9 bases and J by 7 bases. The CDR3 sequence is CARGEAGANEQYF. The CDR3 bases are TGTGCCAGAGGCGAGGCGGGAGCAAATGAGCAGTACTTC.

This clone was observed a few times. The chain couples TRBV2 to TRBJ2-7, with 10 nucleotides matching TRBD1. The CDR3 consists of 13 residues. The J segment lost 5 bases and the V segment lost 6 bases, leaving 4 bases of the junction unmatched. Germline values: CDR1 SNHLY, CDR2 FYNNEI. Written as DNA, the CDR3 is TGTGCCAGCAGAAAGACAGGGGGCCACGAGCAGTACTTC. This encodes CASRKTGGHEQYF.

The CDR3 protein is CAISALAGGEDTQYF. The DNA of the CDR3 is TGTGCCATCAGTGCACTAGCGGGAGGGGAGGATACGCAGTATTTT. V is TRBV10-3 and J is TRBJ2-3; 13 positions match TRBD2. Trimming at V came to 4 bases and at J to 6 bases, leaving 4 bases not matched to a gene. This CDR3 contains 15 residues. Germline V gives CDR1 ENHRY, CDR2 SYGVKD.

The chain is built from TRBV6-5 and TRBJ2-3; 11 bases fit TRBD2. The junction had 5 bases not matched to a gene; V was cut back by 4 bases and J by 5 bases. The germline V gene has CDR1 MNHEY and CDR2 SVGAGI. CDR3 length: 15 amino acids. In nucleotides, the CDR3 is TGTGCCAGCAGTTTTAGCGGGAGGGCCAAAGATACGCAGTATTTT. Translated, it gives CASSFSGRAKDTQYF.

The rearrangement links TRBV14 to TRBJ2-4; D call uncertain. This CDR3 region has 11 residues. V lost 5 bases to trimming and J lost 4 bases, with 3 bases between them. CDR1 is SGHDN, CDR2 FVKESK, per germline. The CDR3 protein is CASSYKNIQYF. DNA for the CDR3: TGTGCCAGCAGCTATAAAAACATTCAGTACTTC.

CDR3 sequence (DNA): TGCAGCGTTGAAGGTGAGACAGGCCCCTCGCGATCCTACAATGAGCAGTTCTTC. It encodes CSVEGETGPSRSYNEQFF. The J gene is TRBJ2-1, the V gene TRBV29-1, with a possible D match to TRBD1 (6 bases). Germline V CDR1 and CDR2: SQVTM, ANQGSEA. Between the trimmed V and J ends, which lost 1 base and 1 base, there was a span of 20 bases. The CDR3 has 18 amino acids.

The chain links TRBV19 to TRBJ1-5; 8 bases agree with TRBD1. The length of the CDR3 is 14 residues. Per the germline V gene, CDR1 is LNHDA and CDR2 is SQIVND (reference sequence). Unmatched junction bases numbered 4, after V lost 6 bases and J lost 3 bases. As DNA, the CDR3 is TGTGCCAGTAGCGGACAGGGCATCAATCAGCCCCAGCATTTT. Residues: CASSGQGINQPQHF.

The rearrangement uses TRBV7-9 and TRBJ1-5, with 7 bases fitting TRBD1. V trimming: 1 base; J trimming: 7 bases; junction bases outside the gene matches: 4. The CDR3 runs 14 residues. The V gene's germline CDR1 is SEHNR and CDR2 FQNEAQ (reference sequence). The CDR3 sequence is CASSLEGARQPQHF. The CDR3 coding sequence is TGTGCCAGCAGCTTAGAGGGGGCGCGCCAGCCCCAGCATTTT.

DNA of the CDR3: TGTGCCAGCAGCTTATTCTTGGGGCAGGGCTCCTACGAGCAGTACTTC. Amino acids: CASSLFLGQGSYEQYF. The chain recombines TRBV5-4 with TRBJ2-7; D perhaps matches TRBD1 (5 bases). CDR1 SGHNT and CDR2 YYREEE come from the germline V gene (reference sequence). This CDR3 is 16 amino acids long. V shed 2 bases and J shed 0 bases, with 15 bases lying between them.

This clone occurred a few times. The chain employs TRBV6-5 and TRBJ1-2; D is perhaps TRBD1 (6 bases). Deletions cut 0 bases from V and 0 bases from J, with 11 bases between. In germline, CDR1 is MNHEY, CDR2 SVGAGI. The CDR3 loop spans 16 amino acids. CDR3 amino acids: CASSYSGAGTNYGYTF. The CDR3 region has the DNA TGTGCCAGCAGTTACTCGGGGGCAGGCACTAACTATGGCTACACCTTC.

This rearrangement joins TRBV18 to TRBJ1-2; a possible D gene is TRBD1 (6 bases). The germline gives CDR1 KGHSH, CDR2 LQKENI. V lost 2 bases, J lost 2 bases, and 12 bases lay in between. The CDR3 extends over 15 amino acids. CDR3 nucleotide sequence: TGTGCCAGCTCACCATGGAACGGACAGAACTATGGCTACACCTTC. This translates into CASSPWNGQNYGYTF.

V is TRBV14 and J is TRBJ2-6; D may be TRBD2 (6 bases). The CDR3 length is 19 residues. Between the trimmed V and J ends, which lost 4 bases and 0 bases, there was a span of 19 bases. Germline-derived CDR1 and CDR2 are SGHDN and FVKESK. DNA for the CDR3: TGTGCCAGCAGCCCCCTCACGCTAGCGAAGAGCTCTGGGGCCAACGTCCTGACTTTC. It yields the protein CASSPLTLAKSSGANVLTF.

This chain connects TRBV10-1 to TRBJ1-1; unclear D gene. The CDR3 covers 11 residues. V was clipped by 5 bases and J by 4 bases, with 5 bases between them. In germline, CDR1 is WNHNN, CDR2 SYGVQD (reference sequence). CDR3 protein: CASSSSTEAFF. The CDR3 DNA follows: TGCGCCAGCAGTTCGAGCACTGAAGCTTTCTTT.

The CDR3 spells CAWSVGGLSTEAFF. For the CDR3, the DNA is TGTGCCTGGAGTGTAGGAGGCTTGAGCACTGAAGCTTTCTTT. The chain is built from TRBV30 and TRBJ1-1; D is ambiguous. This CDR3 is built from 14 residues. Trimming stripped 0 bases from V and 4 bases from J, with 12 bases between. CDR1 and CDR2 (germline): GTSNPN, SVGIG (reference sequence).

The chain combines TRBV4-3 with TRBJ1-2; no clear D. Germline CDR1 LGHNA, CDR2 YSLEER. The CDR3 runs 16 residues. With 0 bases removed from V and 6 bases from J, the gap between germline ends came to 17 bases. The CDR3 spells CASSQDLGRISNGYTF. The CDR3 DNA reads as TGCGCCAGCAGCCAAGATTTAGGCAGGATTTCCAATGGCTACACCTTC.

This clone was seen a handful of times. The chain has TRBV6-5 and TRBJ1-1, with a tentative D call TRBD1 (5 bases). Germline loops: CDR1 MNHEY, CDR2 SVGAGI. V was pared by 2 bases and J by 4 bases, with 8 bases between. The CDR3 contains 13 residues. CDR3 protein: CASSYTGGTEAFF. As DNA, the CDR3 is TGTGCCAGCAGTTACACCGGGGGCACTGAAGCTTTCTTT.

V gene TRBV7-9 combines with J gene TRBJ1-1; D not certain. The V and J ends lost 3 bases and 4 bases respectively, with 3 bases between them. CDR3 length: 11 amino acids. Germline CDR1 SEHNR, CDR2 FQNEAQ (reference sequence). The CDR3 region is CASSFLTEAFF. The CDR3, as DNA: TGTGCCAGCAGCTTCCTCACTGAAGCTTTCTTT.

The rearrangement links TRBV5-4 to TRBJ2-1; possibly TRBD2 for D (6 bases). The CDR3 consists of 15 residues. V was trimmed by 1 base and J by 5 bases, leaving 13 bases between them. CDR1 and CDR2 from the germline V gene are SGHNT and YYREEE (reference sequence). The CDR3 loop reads CASSLSGSRNNEQFF. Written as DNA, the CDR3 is TGTGCCAGCAGCTTGTCCGGGAGCCGGAACAATGAGCAGTTCTTC.

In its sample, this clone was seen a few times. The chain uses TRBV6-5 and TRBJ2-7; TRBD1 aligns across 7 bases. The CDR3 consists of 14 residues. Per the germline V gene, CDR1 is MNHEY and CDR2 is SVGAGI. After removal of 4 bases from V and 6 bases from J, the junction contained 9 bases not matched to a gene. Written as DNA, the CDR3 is TGTGCCAGCAGTTTAACAGGGGCCTCCGCCGAGCAGTACTTC. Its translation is CASSLTGASAEQYF.

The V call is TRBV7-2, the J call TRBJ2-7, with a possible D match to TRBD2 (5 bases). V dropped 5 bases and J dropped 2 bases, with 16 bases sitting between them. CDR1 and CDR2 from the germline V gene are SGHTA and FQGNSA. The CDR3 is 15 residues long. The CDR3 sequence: CASSPPNKGAYEQYF. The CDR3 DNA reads TGTGCCAGCAGCCCCCCAAACAAGGGAGCCTACGAGCAGTACTTC.

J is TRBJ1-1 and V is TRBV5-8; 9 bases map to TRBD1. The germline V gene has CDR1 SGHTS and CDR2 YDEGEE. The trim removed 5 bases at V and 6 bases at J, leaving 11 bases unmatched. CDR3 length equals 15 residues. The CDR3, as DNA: TGTGCCAGCAGTGCGGACAGGGGATATGTTCCTGAAGCTTTCTTT. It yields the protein CASSADRGYVPEAFF.

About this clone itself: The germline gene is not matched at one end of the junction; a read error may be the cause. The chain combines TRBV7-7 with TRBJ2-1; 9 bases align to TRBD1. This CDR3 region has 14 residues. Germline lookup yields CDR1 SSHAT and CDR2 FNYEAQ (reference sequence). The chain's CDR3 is CASSLPGQGNEQFF. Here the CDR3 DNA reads TGTGCTAGCAGCCTCCCGGGACAGGGAAATGAGCAGTTCTTC. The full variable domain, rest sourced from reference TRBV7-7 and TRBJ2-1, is GAGVSQSPRYKVTKRGQDVTLRCDPISSHATLYWYQQALGQGPEFLTYFNYEAQPDKSGLPSDRFSAERPEGSISTLTIQRTEQRDSAMYRCASSLPGQGNEQFFGPGTRLTVL.

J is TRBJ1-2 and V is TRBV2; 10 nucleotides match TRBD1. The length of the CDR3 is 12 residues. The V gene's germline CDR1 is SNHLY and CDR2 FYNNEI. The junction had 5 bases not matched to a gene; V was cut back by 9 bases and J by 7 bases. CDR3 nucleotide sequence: TGTGCCAGTAAGACAGGGGGCAGTGGCTACACCTTC. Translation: CASKTGGSGYTF.

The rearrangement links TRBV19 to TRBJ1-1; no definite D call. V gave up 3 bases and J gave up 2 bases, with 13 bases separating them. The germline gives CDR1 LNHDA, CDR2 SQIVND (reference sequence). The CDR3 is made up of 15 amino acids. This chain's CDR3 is CASSIRRDRNTEAFF. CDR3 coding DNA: TGTGCCAGTAGTATTCGGCGGGATCGAAACACTGAAGCTTTCTTT.

CDR3 loop: CASSFYAGTSGTDTQYF. CDR3 nucleotides: TGTGCCAGCAGCTTTTATGCCGGGACTAGCGGGACAGATACGCAGTATTTT. This rearrangement joins TRBV7-3 to TRBJ2-3, with 12 bases fitting TRBD2. CDR1 SGHTA and CDR2 FQGTGA come from the germline V gene. The CDR3 is 17 amino acids. V was clipped by 3 bases and J by 3 bases; unmatched bases: 7.

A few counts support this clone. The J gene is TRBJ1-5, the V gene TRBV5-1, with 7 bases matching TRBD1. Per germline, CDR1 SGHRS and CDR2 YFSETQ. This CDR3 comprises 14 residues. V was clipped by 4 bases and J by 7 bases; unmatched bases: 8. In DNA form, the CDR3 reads TGCGCCAGCAGCCCGGACAGGAGAAAACAGCCCCAGCATTTT. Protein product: CASSPDRRKQPQHF.

The CDR3 DNA reads as TGTGCCAGCAGCCCAAACGAGGGAATAAATTCACCCCTCCACTTT. The encoded protein is CASSPNEGINSPLHF. V usage is TRBV7-3 and J usage is TRBJ1-6, with D unclear. The CDR3 runs to 15 residues. The germline V gene encodes CDR1 SGHTA and CDR2 FQGTGA. V lost 5 bases to trimming and J lost 7 bases, with 15 bases between them.

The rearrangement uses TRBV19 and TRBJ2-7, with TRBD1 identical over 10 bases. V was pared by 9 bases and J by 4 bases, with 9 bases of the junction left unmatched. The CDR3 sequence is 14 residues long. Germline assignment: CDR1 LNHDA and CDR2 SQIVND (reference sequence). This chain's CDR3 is CASTPGQGIYEQYF. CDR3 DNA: TGTGCCAGCACTCCGGGACAGGGGATATACGAGCAGTACTTC.